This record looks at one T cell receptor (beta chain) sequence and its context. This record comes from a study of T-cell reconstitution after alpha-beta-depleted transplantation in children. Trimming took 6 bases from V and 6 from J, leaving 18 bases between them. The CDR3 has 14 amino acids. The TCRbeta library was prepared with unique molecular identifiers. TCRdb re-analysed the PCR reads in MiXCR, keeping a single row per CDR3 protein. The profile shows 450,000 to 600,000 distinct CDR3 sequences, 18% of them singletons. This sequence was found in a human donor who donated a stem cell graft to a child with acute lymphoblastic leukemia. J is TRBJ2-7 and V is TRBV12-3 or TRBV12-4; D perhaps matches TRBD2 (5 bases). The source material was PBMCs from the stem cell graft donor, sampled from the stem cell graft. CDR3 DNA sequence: TGTGCCAGCAGGACGGGTGGGGAGAGCTTCGAGCAGTACTTC. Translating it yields CASRTGGESFEQYF.